The 12 T cell receptor beta chains below were found in one sample sequenced in a study of tumor-infiltrating lymphocytes in primary liver carcinoma. Blood RNA originated from unsorted whole blood, with germline DNA additionally extracted. With a constant-region primer, TCR beta cDNA was made from roughly 500 ng of total RNA. Libraries for TCR beta were built through three nested multiplex PCR rounds, which together made up a slightly modified ARM-PCR procedure. TRBV1-TRBV30 forward and Cbeta reverse primers drove the first two approximately 10-cycle rounds. TCRdb reanalysed the multiplex PCR reads using MiXCR and keeps one entry per CDR3 protein. The sample includes about 180,000 distinct CDR3 sequences, 50% to 75% of them seen just once. The sequenced material came from peripheral blood. These receptors were taken from a man in his forties or fifties with primary liver carcinoma and hepatitis B virus infection.

This clonotype appeared a few times. This chain connects TRBV10-3 to TRBJ1-1; D is possibly TRBD1 (5 bases). This CDR3 region has 18 residues. Germline V lookup: CDR1 ENHRY, CDR2 SYGVKD. V gave up 0 bases and J gave up 1 base, with 18 bases separating them. The CDR3 nucleotides read TGTGCCATCAGTGAGTCGACTCTTAGGGGCCGAGGGAACACTGAAGCTTTCTTT. This translates into CAISESTLRGRGNTEAFF.

The chain recombines TRBV13 with TRBJ2-1, with TRBD2 matching over 7 bases. Germline V lookup: CDR1 PRHDT, CDR2 FYEKMQ (reference sequence). This CDR3 has 15 amino acids. Unmatched junction bases numbered 13, after V lost 8 bases and J lost 6 bases. CDR3 protein: CASGQGGRTSNEQFF. The DNA of the CDR3 is TGTGCCAGCGGACAAGGCGGGAGAACGAGCAATGAGCAGTTCTTC.

About this clonotype itself: Likely a read error: the CDR3 ends without its conserved phenylalanine or tryptophan. The chain couples TRBV4-2 to TRBJ2-7; no definite D call. Germline CDR1 reads LGHNA; CDR2 reads YNFKEQ. Trimming removed 0 bases at V and 4 bases at J, with 7 bases between. The CDR3 loop spans 13 amino acids. CDR3 protein: CASSQDPYYEQYL. The CDR3 nucleotides read TGTGCCAGCAGCCAAGATCCGTATTACGAGCAGTACCTC.

The chain links TRBV6-1 to TRBJ2-2, with D unclear. The CDR3 runs 15 residues. The V end lost 6 bases, the J end lost 7 bases, and 18 bases lay between the germline ends. Germline CDR1 MNHNS, CDR2 SASEGT. The CDR3 nucleotides are TGTGCCAGCAGATTGCTCGCCCTTAGCATCGGGGAGCTGTTTTTT. It encodes CASRLLALSIGELFF.

This chain links TRBV29-1 with TRBJ1-4; D gene ambiguous. The CDR3 is 15 amino acids. V lost 0 bases and J 2 bases, leaving 10 bases between the germline ends. Germline loops: CDR1 SQVTM, CDR2 ANQGSEA. CDR3 protein: CSVEDIGVTNEKLFF. DNA of the CDR3: TGCAGCGTTGAAGACATCGGGGTTACTAATGAAAAACTGTTTTTT.

Details on this clonotype: At one of its ends the junction is not consistent with the germline gene, which may arise from a read error. The V call is TRBV11-1, the J call TRBJ2-1; D perhaps matches TRBD2 (6 bases). From germline, CDR1 is SGHAT and CDR2 FQDESV (reference sequence). The CDR3 has 15 residues. CDR3 sequence reads: CAGSVGLADYNEQFF. The CDR3 bases are TGCGCCGGCAGCGTAGGATTAGCGGACTACAATGAGCAGTTCTTC.

Note on this clonotype: A read error may explain this, as a much larger clone is one base away. The rearrangement links TRBV6-1 to TRBJ2-1; TRBD2 matches 14 bases. V lost 7 bases and J lost 7; bases outside the gene matches: 9. The CDR3 consists of 16 residues. CDR1 is MNHNS, CDR2 SASEGT, per germline. CDR3 DNA sequence: TGTGCCAGCATACGAATGGGGACTAGCGGGAGAAATGAGCAGTTCTTC. Encoded protein: CASIRMGTSGRNEQFF.

This clonotype was seen ten or more times. The chain couples TRBV11-2 to TRBJ2-5, with D perhaps given as TRBD1 or TRBD2 (5 bases each). Trimming cost V 5 bases and J 2 bases, with 15 bases left between them. This CDR3 region has 15 residues. Looked up from germline, CDR1 is SGHAT and CDR2 is FQNNGV. This CDR3 is CASSLRDLGQETQYF. In DNA form, the CDR3 reads TGTGCCAGCAGCCTCCGGGACCTCGGACAAGAGACCCAGTACTTC.

Concerning this clonotype itself: A read error may account for a junction end that differs from germline. V and J are TRBV6-6 and TRBJ2-6, with D tentatively TRBD1 (5 bases). CDR1 MNHNY and CDR2 SVGAGI come from the germline V gene (reference sequence). The CDR3 is 14 residues long. CDR3 bases: TGTGCCAGCAGTTACCTCTCTGGGGCCAACGTCCAGACTTTC. Translated, it gives CASSYLSGANVQTF.

This clonotype was detected only a few times. The V call is TRBV5-5, the J call TRBJ2-7; 11 positions match TRBD2. V shed 1 base and J 0 bases; nucleotides not matched to a gene: 3. This CDR3 contains 16 residues. CDR1 is SGHKS, CDR2 YYEKEE, per germline (reference sequence). The CDR3 coding sequence is TGTGCCAGCAGCTTGACCGGGACTAGCGGCTCCTACGAGCAGTACTTC. It codes for CASSLTGTSGSYEQYF.

The V call is TRBV6-6, the J call TRBJ1-2, with D uncertain. V was clipped by 0 bases and J by 6 bases, with 14 bases between them. Per the germline V gene, CDR1 is MNHNY and CDR2 is SVGAGI (reference sequence). CDR3 length equals 15 residues. The CDR3: CASSYSLGELDGYTF. In DNA form, the CDR3 reads TGTGCCAGCAGTTACTCGCTTGGGGAATTGGATGGCTACACCTTC.

This clonotype appeared a single time. One end of the junction varies from germline; a read error may be responsible. The rearrangement links TRBV5-6 to TRBJ2-3; D is ambiguous. The CDR3 contains 14 residues. Germline loops: CDR1 SGHDT, CDR2 YYEEEE. CDR3 sequence: CASRREADTDAQYF. The CDR3 DNA is TGTGCCAGCCGACGAGAGGCTGACACAGATGCGCAGTATTTT.